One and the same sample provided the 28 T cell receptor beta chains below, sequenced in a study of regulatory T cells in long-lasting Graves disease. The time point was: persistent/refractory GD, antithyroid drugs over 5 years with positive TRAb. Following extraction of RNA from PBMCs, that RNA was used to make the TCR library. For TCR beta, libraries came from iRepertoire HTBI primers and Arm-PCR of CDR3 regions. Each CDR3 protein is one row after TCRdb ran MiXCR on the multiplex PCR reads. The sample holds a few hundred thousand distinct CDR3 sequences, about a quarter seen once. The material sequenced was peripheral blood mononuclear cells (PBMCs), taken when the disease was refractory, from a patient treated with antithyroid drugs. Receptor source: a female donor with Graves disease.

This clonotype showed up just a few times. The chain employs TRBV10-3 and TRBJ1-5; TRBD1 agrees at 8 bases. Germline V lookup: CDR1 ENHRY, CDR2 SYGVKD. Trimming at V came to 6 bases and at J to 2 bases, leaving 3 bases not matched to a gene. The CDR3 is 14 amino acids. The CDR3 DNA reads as TGTGCCATCAGCGAGACAGGGGGCAATCAGCCCCAGCATTTT. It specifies CAISETGGNQPQHF.

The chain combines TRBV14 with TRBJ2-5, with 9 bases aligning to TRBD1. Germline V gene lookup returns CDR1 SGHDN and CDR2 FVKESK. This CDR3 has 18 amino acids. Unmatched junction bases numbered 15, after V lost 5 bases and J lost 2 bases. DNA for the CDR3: TGTGCCAGCAGCGACCAAAACGGGACAGGGAAACTTCAAGAGACCCAGTACTTC. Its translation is CASSDQNGTGKLQETQYF.

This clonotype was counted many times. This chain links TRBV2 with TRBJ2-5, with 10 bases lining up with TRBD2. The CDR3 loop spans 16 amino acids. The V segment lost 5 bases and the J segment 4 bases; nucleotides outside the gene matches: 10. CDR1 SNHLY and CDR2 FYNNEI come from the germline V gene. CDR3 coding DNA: TGTGCCAGCAGTACCAGCGGGAGGGGAAGTGGAGAGACCCAGTACTTC. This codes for CASSTSGRGSGETQYF.

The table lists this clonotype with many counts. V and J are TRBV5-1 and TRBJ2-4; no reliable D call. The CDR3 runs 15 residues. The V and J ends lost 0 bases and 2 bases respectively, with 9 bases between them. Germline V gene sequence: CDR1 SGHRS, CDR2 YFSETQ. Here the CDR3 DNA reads TGCGCCAGCAGCTTGGAAGGGCCGCCCAAAAACATTCAGTACTTC. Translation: CASSLEGPPKNIQYF. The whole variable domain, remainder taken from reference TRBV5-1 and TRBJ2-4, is KAGVTQTPRYLIKTRGQQVTLSCSPISGHRSVSWYQQTPGQGLQFLFEYFSETQRNKGNFPGRFSGRQFSNSRSEMNVSTLELGDSALYLCASSLEGPPKNIQYFGAGTRLSVL.

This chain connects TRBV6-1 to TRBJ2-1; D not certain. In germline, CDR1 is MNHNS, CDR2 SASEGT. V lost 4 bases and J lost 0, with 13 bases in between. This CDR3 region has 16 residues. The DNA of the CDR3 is TGTGCCAGCAGTGCCTTACTATTCCACTCCTACAATGAGCAGTTCTTC. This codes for CASSALLFHSYNEQFF.

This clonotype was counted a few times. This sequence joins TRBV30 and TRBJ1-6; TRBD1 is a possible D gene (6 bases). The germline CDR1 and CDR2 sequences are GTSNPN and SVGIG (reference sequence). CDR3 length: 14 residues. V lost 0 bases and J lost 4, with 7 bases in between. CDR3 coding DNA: TGTGCCTGGAGTGTGGACAGTTATAATTCACCCCTCCACTTT. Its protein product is CAWSVDSYNSPLHF.

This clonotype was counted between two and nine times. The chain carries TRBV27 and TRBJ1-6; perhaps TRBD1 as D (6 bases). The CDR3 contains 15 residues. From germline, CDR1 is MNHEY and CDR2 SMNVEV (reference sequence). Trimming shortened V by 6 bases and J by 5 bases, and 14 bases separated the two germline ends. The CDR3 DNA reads TGTGCCAGCAGCACACAGGGAATGGATAATTCACCCCTCCACTTT. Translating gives CASSTQGMDNSPLHF.

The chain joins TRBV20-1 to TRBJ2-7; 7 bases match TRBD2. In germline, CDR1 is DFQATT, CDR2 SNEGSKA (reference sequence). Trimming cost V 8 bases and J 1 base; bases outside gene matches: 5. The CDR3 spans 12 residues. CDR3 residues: CSWSSGSYEQYF. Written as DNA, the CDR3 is TGCAGTTGGTCTAGCGGTTCCTACGAGCAGTACTTC.

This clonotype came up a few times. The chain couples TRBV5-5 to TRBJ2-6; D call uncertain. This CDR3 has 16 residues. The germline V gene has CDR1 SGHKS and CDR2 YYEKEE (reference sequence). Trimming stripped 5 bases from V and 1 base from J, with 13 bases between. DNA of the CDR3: TGTGCCAGCAGATCGACCCTTGGGTCTGGGGCCAACGTCCTGACTTTC. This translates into CASRSTLGSGANVLTF.

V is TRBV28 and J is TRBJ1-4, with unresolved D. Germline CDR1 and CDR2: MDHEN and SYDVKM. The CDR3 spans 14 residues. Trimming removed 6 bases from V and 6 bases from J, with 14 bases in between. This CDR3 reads CASRDSAADEKLFF. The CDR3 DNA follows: TGTGCCAGCAGAGATTCAGCTGCTGATGAAAAACTGTTTTTT.

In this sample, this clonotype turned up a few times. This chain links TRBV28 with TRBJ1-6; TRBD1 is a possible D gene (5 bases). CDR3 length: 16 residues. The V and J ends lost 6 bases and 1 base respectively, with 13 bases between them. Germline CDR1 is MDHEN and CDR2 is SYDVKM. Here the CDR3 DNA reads TGTGCCAGCAGAGCCCTCGGGGGTTCCTATAATTCACCCCTCCACTTT. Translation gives CASRALGGSYNSPLHF.

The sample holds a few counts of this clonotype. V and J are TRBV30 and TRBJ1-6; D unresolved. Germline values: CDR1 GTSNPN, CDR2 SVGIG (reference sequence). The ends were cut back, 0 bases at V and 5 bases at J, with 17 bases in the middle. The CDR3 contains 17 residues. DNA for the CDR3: TGTGCCTGGAGTGTAAAGGGTACTACTGCCCATAATTCACCCCTCCACTTT. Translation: CAWSVKGTTAHNSPLHF.

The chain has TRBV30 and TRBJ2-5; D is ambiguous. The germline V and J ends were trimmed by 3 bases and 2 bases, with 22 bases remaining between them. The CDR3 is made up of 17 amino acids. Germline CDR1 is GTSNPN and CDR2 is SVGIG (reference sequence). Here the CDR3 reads CAWRSPPGHQTQETQYF. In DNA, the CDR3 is TGTGCCTGGAGATCGCCCCCTGGGCATCAGACGCAAGAGACCCAGTACTTC. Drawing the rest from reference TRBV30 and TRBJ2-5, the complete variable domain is SQTIHQWPATLVQPVGSPLSLECTVEGTSNPNLYWYRQAAGRGLQLLFYSVGIGQISSEVPQNLSASRPQDRQFILSSKKLLLSDSGFYLCAWRSPPGHQTQETQYFGPGTRLLVL.

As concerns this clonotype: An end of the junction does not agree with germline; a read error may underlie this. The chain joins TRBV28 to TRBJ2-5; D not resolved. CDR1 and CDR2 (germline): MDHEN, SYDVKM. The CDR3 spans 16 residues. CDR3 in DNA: TGTGCCAGCAGTTTCGTAAGAATTGGGATTCAAGAGATCCAGTACTTC. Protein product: CASSFVRIGIQEIQYF. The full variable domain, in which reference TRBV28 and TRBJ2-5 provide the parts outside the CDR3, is DVKVTQSSRYLVKRTGEKVFLECVQDMDHENMFWYRQDPGLGLRLIYFSYDVKMKEKGDIPEGYSVSREKKERFSLILESASTNQTSMYLCASSFVRIGIQEIQYFGPGTRLLVL.

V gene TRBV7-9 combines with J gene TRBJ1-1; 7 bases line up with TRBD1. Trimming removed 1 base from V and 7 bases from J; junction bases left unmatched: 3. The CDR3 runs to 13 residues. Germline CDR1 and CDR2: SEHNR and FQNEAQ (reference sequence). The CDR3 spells CASSLGGQLEAFF. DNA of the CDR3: TGTGCCAGCAGCTTAGGGGGACAGCTTGAAGCTTTCTTT.

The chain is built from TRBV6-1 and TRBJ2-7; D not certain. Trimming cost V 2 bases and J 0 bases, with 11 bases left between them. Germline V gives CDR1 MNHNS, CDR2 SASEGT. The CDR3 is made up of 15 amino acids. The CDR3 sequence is CASSEWVSSSYEQYF. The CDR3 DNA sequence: TGTGCCAGCAGTGAATGGGTCTCCAGCTCCTACGAGCAGTACTTC.

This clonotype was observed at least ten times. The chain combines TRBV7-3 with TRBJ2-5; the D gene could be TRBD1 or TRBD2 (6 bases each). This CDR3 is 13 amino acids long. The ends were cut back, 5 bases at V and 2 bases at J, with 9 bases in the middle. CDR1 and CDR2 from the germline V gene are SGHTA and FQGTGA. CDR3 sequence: CASSTGRQETQYF. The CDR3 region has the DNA TGTGCCAGCAGCACAGGGAGGCAAGAGACCCAGTACTTC.

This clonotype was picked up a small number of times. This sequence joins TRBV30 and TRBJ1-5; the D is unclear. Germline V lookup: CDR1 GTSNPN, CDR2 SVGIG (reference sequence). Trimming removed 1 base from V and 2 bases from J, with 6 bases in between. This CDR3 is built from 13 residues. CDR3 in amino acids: CAWSEGGNQPQHF. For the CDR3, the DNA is TGTGCCTGGAGTGAGGGAGGCAATCAGCCCCAGCATTTT.

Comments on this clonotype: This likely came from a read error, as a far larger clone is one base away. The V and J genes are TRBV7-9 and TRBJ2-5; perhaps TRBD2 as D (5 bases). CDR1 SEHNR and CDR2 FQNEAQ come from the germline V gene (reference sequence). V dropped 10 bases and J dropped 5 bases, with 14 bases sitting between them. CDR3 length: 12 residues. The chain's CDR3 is CANSPGGETQYF. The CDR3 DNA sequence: TGTGCCAACAGTCCCGGCGGGGAGACCCAGTACTTC. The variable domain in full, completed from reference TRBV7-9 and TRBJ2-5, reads DTGVSQNPRHKITKRGQNVTFRCDPISEHNRLYWYRQTLGQGPEFLTYFQNEAQLEKSRLLSDRFSAERPKGSFSTLEIQRTEQGDSAMYLCANSPGGETQYFGPGTRLLVL.

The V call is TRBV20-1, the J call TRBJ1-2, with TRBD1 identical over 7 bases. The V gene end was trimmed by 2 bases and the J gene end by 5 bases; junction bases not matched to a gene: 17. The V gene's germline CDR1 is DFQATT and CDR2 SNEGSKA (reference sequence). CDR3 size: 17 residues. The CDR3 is CSARNRNLTDRVYGYTF. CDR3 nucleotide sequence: TGCAGTGCTAGAAACCGTAATCTTACAGACAGGGTGTATGGCTACACCTTC.

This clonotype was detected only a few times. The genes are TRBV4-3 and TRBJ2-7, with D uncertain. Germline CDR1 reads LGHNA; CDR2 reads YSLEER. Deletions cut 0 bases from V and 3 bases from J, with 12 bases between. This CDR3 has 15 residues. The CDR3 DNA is TGCGCCAGCAGCCAAGATTTTTCAGTCAACTACGAGCAGTACTTC. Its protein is CASSQDFSVNYEQYF.

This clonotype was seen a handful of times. The CDR3 is CASSLGGAGGYTF. In nucleotides, the CDR3 is TGTGCCAGCAGCTTAGGAGGGGCAGGCGGCTACACCTTC. The chain recombines TRBV7-2 with TRBJ1-2, with TRBD1 as a possible D gene (5 bases). Per germline, CDR1 SGHTA and CDR2 FQGNSA. Trimming removed 1 base from V and 8 bases from J, with 11 bases in between. This CDR3 is built from 13 residues.

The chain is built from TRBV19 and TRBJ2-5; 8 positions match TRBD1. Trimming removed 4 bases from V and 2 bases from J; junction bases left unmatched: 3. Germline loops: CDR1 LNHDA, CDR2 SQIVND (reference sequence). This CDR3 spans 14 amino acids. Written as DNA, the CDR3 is TGTGCCAGTAGTACGACAGGGGCACAAGAGACCCAGTACTTC. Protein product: CASSTTGAQETQYF.

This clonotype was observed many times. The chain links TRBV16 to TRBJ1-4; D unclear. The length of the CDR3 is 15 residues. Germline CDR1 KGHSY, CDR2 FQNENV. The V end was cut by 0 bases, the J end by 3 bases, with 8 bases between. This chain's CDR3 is CASSQSSRPNEKLFF. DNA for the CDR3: TGTGCCAGCAGCCAATCAAGCAGGCCTAATGAAAAACTGTTTTTT.

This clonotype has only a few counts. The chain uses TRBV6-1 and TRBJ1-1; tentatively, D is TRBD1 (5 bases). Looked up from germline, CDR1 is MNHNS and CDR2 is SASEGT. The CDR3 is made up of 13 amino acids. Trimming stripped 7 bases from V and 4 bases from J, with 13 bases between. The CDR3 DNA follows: TGTGCCAGCATTGGGACGGGGCTCACTGAAGCTTTCTTT. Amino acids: CASIGTGLTEAFF.

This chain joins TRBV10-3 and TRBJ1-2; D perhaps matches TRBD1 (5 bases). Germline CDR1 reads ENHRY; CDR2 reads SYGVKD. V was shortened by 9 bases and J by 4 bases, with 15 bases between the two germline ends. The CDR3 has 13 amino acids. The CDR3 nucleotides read TGTGCCATGGGGGACCGGGATTCCTATGGCTACACCTTC. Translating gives CAMGDRDSYGYTF.

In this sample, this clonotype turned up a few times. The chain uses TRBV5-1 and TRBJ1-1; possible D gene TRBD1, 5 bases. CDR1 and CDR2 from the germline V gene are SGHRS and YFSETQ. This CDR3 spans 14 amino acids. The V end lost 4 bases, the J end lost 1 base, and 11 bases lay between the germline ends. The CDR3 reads CASSSSGGNTEAFF. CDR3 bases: TGCGCCAGCAGCAGCTCCGGGGGGAACACTGAAGCTTTCTTT.

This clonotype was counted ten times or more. CDR3 coding DNA: TGTGCCATCAGTGATCGGGAACAGCCCCAGCATTTT. It codes for CAISDREQPQHF. This chain uses TRBV10-3 with TRBJ1-5; D remains unclear. V lost 3 bases to trimming and J lost 7 bases, with 7 bases between them. The CDR3 sequence is 12 residues long. Per the germline V gene, CDR1 is ENHRY and CDR2 is SYGVKD.